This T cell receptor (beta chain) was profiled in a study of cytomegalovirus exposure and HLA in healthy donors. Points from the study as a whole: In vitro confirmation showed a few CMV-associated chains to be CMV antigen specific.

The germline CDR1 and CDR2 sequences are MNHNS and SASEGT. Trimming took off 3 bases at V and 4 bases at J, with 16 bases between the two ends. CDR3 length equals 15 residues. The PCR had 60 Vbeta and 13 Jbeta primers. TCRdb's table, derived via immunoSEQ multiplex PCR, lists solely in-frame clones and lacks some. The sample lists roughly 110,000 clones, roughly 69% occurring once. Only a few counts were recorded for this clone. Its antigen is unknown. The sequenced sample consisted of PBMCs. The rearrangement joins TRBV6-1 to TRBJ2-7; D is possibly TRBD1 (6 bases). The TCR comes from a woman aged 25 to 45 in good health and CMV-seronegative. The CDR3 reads CASSDDHTGIYEQYF. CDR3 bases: TGTGCCAGCAGTGACGATCACACAGGGATTTACGAGCAGTACTTC.